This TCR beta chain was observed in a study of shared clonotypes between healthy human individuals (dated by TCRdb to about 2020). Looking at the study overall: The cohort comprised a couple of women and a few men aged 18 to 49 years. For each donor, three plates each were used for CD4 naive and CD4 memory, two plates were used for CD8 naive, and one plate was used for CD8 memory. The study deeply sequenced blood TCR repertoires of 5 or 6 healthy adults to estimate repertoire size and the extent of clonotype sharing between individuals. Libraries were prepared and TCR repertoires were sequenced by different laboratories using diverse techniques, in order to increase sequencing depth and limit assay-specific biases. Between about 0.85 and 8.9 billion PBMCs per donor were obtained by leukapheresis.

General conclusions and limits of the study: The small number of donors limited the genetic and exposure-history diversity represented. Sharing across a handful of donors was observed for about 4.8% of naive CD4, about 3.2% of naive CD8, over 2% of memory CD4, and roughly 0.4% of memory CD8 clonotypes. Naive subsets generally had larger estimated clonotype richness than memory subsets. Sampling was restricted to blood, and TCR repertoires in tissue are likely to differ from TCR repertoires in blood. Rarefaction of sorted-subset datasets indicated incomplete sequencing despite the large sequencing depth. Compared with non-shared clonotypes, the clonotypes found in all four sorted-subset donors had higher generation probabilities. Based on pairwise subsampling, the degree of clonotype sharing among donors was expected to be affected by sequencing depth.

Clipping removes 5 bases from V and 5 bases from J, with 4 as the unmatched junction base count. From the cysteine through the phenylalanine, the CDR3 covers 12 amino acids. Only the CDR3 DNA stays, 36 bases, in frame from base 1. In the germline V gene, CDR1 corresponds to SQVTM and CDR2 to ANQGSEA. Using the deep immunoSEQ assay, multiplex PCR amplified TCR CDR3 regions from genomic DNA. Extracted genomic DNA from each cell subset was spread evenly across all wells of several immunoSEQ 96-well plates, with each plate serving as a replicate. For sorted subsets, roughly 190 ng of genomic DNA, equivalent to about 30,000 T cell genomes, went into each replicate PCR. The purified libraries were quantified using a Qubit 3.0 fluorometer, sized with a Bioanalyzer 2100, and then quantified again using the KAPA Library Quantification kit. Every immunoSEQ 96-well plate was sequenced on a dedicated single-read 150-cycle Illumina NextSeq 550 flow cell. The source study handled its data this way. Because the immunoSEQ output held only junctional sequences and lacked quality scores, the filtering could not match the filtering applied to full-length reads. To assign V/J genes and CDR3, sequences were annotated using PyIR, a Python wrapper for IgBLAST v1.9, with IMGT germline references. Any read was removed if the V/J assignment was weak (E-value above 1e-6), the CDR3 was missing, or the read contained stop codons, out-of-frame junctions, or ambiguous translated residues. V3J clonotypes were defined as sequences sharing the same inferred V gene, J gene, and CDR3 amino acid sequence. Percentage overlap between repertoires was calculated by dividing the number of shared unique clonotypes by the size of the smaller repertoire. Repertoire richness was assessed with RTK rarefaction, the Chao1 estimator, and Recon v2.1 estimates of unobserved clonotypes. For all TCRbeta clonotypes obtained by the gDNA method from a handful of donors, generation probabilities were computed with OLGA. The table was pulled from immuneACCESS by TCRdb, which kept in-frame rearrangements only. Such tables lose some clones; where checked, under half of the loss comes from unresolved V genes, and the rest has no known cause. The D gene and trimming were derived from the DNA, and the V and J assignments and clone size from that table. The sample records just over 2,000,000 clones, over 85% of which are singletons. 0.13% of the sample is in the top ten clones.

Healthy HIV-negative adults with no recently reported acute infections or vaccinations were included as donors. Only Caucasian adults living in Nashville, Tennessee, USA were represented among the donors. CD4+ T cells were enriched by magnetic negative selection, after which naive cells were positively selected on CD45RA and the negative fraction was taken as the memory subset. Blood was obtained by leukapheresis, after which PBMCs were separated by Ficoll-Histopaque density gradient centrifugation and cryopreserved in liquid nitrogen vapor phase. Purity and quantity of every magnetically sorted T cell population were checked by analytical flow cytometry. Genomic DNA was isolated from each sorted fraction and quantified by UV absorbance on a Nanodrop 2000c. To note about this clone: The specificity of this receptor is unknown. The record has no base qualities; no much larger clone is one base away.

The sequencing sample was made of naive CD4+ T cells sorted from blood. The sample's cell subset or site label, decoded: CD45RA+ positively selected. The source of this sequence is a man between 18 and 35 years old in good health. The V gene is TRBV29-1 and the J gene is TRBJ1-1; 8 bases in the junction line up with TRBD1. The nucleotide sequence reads TGCAGCGTTTCCAGGGGGCAGACTGAAGCTTTCTTT. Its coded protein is CSVSRGQTEAFF.